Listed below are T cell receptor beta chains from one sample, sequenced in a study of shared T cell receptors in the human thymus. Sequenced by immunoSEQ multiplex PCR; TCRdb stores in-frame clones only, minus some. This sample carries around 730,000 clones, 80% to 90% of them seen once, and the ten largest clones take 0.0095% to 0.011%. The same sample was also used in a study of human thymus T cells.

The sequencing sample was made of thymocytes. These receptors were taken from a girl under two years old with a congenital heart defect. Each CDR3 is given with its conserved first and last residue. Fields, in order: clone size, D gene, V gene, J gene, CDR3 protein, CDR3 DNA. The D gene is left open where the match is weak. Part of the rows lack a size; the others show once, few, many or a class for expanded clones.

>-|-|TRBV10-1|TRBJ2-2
CASSESWIEEGGELFF
TGCGCCAGCAGTGAGTCATGGATCGAGGAGGGCGGGGAGCTGTTTTTT
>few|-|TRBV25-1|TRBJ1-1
CASRDSNTEAFF
TGTGCCAGCAGGGACAGCAACACTGAAGCTTTCTTT
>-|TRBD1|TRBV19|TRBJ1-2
CASSRGTEANYGYTF
TGTGCCAGTAGTAGGGGGACAGAGGCTAACTATGGCTACACCTTC
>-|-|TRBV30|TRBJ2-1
CAWSVSLGAYNEQFF
TGTGCCTGGAGTGTGAGCCTCGGGGCCTACAATGAGCAGTTCTTC
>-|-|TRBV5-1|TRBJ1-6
CASSLSQVVFNSPLHF
TGCGCCAGCAGCTTGTCTCAGGTGGTTTTTAATTCACCCCTCCACTTT
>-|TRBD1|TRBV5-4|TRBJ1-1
CASSPAQGGYLNTEAFF
TGTGCCAGCAGCCCGGCCCAGGGGGGCTATTTGAACACTGAAGCTTTCTTT
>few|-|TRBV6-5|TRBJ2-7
CASSYQWTVDTYEQYF
TGTGCCAGCAGTTATCAGTGGACGGTGGACACCTACGAGCAGTACTTC
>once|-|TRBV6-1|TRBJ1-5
CASSPFPYQPQHF
TGTGCCAGCAGCCCCTTCCCCTATCAGCCCCAGCATTTT
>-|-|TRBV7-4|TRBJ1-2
CASSPPRQGIYGYTF
TGTGCCAGCAGCCCCCCGCGGCAGGGGATCTATGGCTACACCTTC
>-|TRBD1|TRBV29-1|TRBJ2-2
CSVLEDREGGTGELFF
TGCAGCGTCCTAGAGGACAGGGAAGGTGGCACCGGGGAGCTGTTTTTT
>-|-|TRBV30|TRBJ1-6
CAWSWANSPLHF
TGTGCCTGGAGCTGGGCGAATTCACCCCTCCACTTT
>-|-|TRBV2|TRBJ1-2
CASIGSGQGPSPYGYTF
TGTGCCAGCATTGGTAGCGGACAAGGCCCGAGCCCCTATGGCTACACCTTC
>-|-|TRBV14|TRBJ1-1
CASSQERSGHTEAFF
TGTGCCAGCAGCCAAGAGAGGTCCGGCCACACTGAAGCTTTCTTT
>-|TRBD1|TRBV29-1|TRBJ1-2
CSVQGADGGYTF
TGCAGCGTTCAGGGGGCGGATGGTGGCTACACCTTC
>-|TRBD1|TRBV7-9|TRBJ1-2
CASRTQHRGIGYTF
TGTGCCAGCAGAACTCAACACAGGGGAATTGGCTACACCTTC
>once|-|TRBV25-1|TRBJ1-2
CASSESKDIYNLYGYTF
TGTGCCAGCAGTGAATCCAAGGACATCTACAATCTCTATGGCTACACCTTC
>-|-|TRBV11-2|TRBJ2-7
CASTPGGTVSYEQYF
TGTGCCAGCACCCCTGGTGGTACAGTCTCCTACGAGCAGTACTTC
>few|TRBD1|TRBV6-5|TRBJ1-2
CATHQPGQADGYTF
TGTGCCACACACCAACCGGGACAGGCTGACGGCTACACCTTC